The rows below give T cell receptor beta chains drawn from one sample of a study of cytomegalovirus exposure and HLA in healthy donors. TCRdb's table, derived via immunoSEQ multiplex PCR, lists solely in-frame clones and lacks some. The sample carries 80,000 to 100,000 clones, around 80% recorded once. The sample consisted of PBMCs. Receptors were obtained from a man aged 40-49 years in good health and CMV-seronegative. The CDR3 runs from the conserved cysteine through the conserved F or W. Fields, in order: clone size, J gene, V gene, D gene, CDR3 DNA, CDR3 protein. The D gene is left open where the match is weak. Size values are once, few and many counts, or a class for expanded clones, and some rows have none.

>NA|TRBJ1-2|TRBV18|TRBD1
TGTGCCAGCTCACCGATGGACAGGGTCTATGGCTACACCTTC
CASSPMDRVYGYTF
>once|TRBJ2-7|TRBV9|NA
TGTGCCAGCAGCGTAGGGGTACAGGCCTCCTACGAGCAGTACTTC
CASSVGVQASYEQYF
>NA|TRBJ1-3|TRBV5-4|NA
TGTGCCAGCGGACAGAGCTCTAGCTCTGGAAACACCATATATTTT
CASGQSSSSGNTIYF
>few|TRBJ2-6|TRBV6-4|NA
TGTGCCAGCAGCCCCTCGACTAGCTCTGGGGCCAACGTCCTGACTTTC
CASSPSTSSGANVLTF
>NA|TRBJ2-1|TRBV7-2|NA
TGTGCCAGCAGCTTAGGGGGTCGGGGTGAGCAGTTCTTC
CASSLGGRGEQFF
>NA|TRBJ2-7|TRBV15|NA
TGTGCCACCAGCAGAGGGACCGCATGGGGCGAGCAGTACTTC
CATSRGTAWGEQYF
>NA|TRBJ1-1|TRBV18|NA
TGTGCCAGCTCACCTGGAGTGAACACTGAAGCTTTCTTT
CASSPGVNTEAFF
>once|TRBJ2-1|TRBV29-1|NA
TGCAGCGTTGAAGATCGTTTAGAGTTCTTC
CSVEDRLEFF
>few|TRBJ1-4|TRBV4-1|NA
TGCGCCAGCAGCCGAGTCGGGACTCTCAATGAAAAACTGTTTTTT
CASSRVGTLNEKLFF
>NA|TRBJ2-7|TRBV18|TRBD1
TGTGCCAGCTCACTTTCGGACAGGACAGGGTCCTACGAGCAGTACTTC
CASSLSDRTGSYEQYF
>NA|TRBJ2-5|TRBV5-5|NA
TGTGCCAGCAGCTTGGGAAGGGAGTCCTCAGTATCCCAAGAGACCCAGTACTTC
CASSLGRESSVSQETQYF
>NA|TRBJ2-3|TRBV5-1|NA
TGCGCCAGCAGCCCACTCAGCACAGATACGCAGTATTTT
CASSPLSTDTQYF
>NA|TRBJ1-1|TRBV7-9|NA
TGTGCCAGCCCACCTTTGTGGGGACTAACTGAAGCTTTCTTT
CASPPLWGLTEAFF
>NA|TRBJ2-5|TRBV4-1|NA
TGCGCCAGCAGCCGCGGGGACGGTGGGGAGACCCAGTACTTC
CASSRGDGGETQYF
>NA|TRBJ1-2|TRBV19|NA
TGTGCCAGTAGCCCGATTGGCGGTAACTATGGCTACACCTTC
CASSPIGGNYGYTF
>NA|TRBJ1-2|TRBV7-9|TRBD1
TGTGCCAGCAGCTCTCCGGGACAGGGTTTAGACTATGGCTACACCTTC
CASSSPGQGLDYGYTF
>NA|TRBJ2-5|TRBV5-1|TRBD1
TGCGCCAGCAGCATGACAGGGGTTTATGAGACCCAGTACTTC
CASSMTGVYETQYF
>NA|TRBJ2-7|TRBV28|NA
TGTGCCAGCAGTTTGGGGGGGCAAGGCTCCTACGAGCAGTACTTC
CASSLGGQGSYEQYF
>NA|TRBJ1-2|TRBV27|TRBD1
TGTGCCAGCAGTTCTGTGGGACAGTATCTTGGCTACACCTTC
CASSSVGQYLGYTF
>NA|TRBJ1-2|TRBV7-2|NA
TGTGCCAGCAGCTTTGGGGGGAACTATGGCTACACCTTC
CASSFGGNYGYTF
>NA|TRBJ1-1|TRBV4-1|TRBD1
TGCGCCAGCAGCCAAGTGGAGACAGGGGGCACTGAAGCTTTCTTT
CASSQVETGGTEAFF
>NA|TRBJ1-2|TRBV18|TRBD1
TGTGCCAGCCCACTTTTGGACAGGGACTATGGCTACACCTTC
CASPLLDRDYGYTF
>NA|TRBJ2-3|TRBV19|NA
TGTGCCAGTAGTACCCCTGCGGGGACCCCAGATACGCAGTATTTT
CASSTPAGTPDTQYF
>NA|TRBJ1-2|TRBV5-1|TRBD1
TGCGCCAGCAGCTTGGGACAGGGGGGCGGCTACACCTTC
CASSLGQGGGYTF
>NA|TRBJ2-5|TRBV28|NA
TGTGCCAGCAGCGGTCTCCGGGGGGCAGGAGAGACCCAGTACTTC
CASSGLRGAGETQYF
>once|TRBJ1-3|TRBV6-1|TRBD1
TGTGCCGGACAGGGGGCACCTGGAAACACCATATATTTT
CAGQGAPGNTIYF
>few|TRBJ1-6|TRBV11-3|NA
TGTGCCAGCAGCTTCCCAACAGGTCCCGGGAGTTCACCCCTCCACTTT
CASSFPTGPGSSPLHF
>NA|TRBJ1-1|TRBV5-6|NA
TGTGCCAGCAGGCAAGGGGTTCTAACCAACACTGAAGCTTTCTTT
CASRQGVLTNTEAFF
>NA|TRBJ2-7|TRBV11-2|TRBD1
TGTGCCAGCAGCTTAGCGGGACAGGGCCCATACGAGCAGTACTTC
CASSLAGQGPYEQYF
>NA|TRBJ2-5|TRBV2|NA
TGTGCCACCAGGCGACAGAAACAAGAGACCCAGTACTTC
CATRRQKQETQYF
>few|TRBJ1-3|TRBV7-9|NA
TGTGCCAGCAGCTTACTCGTATCTACCCACTCTGGAAACACCATATATTTT
CASSLLVSTHSGNTIYF
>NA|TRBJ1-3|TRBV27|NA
TGTGCCAGCAGTTTAGGGGGGACTGGAAACACCATATATTTT
CASSLGGTGNTIYF
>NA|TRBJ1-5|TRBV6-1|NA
TGTGCCAGCAGTGAAGGAGGGAGCAATCAGCCCCAGCATTTT
CASSEGGSNQPQHF
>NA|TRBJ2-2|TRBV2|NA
TGTGCCAGCAGGGACTTGGGTGGGACCGGGGAGCTGTTTTTT
CASRDLGGTGELFF
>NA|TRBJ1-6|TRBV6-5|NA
TGTGCCAGCACCCCGGGGGTAGGATCACCCCTCCACTTT
CASTPGVGSPLHF
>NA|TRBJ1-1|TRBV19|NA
TGTGCCAGTAGTATGAGAGACATCGGTGAAGCTTTCTTT
CASSMRDIGEAFF
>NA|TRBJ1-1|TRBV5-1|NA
TGCGCCAGCAGCTTGGGTCCAGGGCTGGTGGACACTGAAGCTTTCTTT
CASSLGPGLVDTEAFF
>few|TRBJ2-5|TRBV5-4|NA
TGTGCCATACAGGGTGGGGCGTTGGAGACCCAGTACTTC
CAIQGGALETQYF
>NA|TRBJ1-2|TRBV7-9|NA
TGTGCCAGCAGCTCCAGGGCTCACTATGGCTACACCTTC
CASSSRAHYGYTF
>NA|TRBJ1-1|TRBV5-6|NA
TGTGCCAGCAGCTCCTCGGTGAACACTGAAGCTTTCTTT
CASSSSVNTEAFF
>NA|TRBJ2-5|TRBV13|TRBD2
TGTGCCAGCAGCTTCCAAGGCGGGAGTCCAGAGACCCAGTACTTC
CASSFQGGSPETQYF
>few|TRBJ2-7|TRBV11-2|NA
TGTGCCAGCAGCTTAGGGTGGTCAGACTACGAGCAGTACTTC
CASSLGWSDYEQYF
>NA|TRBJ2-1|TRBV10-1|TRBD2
TGCGCCAGCAGTGAGTCGCTAGCGGGGCTTTACAATGAGCAGTTCTTC
CASSESLAGLYNEQFF
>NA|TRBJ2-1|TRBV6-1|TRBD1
TGTGCCAGCAGTGAATGGGACAGGGGGGGCAATGAGCAGTTCTTC
CASSEWDRGGNEQFF
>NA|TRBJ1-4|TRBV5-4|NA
TGTGCCAGCAGCTTGAGGGGTGGTGAAAAACTGTTTTTT
CASSLRGGEKLFF